This T cell receptor (beta chain) originates from a study of spatial heterogeneity in lung cancer. Background on the study: Alpha-chain sequences were detected in numbers that were consistently lower than beta-chain sequences. General observations from the study: In blood, ubiquitous expanded tumor TCRs appeared more at resection than follow-up.

The time point is: sample taken at primary tumor resection. Tumor, nontumor lung or frozen PBMC supplied whole RNA that was sequenced unsorted. The approximately 78 donors had untreated early-stage non-small cell lung cancer. TCRdb processed the 5' RACE reads anew with MiXCR; each CDR3 protein has one entry. The sample has almost 75,000 distinct CDR3 sequences, roughly 15% seen once. Germline CDR1 and CDR2: SGHRS and YFSETQ. Trimming at V came to 6 bases and at J to 6 bases, leaving 7 bases not matched to a gene. There are 14 residues in the CDR3. The sample holds many counts of this clonotype. Its cognate antigen is unknown.

Specimen: PBMCs, collected at surgery. This TCR came from a male donor with early-stage non-small cell lung cancer. This rearrangement joins TRBV5-1 to TRBJ2-3; 10 bases map to TRBD1. In DNA, the CDR3 is TGCGCCAGCACCCCGGGACAGGGGTTGGATACGCAGTATTTT. Protein: CASTPGQGLDTQYF.